The 8 T cell receptor beta chains below were found in one sample sequenced in a study of CD8 T cells in ankylosing spondylitis (dated by TCRdb to about 2017). Library creation used 5' RACE. The sample was run on an Illumina HiSeq 2500. Using fastp at Q25 and MiXCR, TCRdb reprocessed the public reads and kept productive beta chains. Rows are unified per CDR3 protein, each entry keeping the most common DNA and genes. This sample gives over 30,000 distinct CDR3 sequences in total; 13% of them show up just once. Jointly, the top ten make up around 33% of the sample. Sequenced sample: synovial fluid, either unsorted or a sorted T cell fraction (not recorded which). All receptors come from a male donor with ankylosing spondylitis.

This clonotype was observed many times. This chain joins TRBV28 and TRBJ2-5; TRBD2 is a possible D gene (6 bases). Germline V CDR1 and CDR2: MDHEN, SYDVKM. With 6 bases removed from V and 1 base from J, the gap between germline ends came to 18 bases. The CDR3 contains 16 residues. CDR3 bases: TGTGCCAGCAGGGGACTCCAGTCCGAACCCCAAGAGACCCAGTACTTC. Translated, it gives CASRGLQSEPQETQYF.

This clonotype is medium-sized. The V call is TRBV7-9, the J call TRBJ2-2; 13 positions match TRBD2. Germline lookup yields CDR1 SEHNR and CDR2 FQNEAQ (reference sequence). This CDR3 is built from 18 residues. The V and J ends lost 2 bases and 0 bases, in that order; junction bases with no gene match: 3. The CDR3 DNA is TGTGCCAGCAGCTTACCACTAGCGGGAGGGCCGAACACCGGGGAGCTGTTTTTT. This sequence encodes CASSLPLAGGPNTGELFF.

This clonotype was counted between two and nine times. The chain uses TRBV28 and TRBJ1-1, with a possible D match to TRBD1 (5 bases). Germline V lookup: CDR1 MDHEN, CDR2 SYDVKM. The V and J ends lost 6 bases and 11 bases respectively, with 22 bases between them. This CDR3 comprises 14 residues. The CDR3 loop reads CASSDTQEWEDAFF. The CDR3 DNA sequence: TGTGCCAGCAGCGATACACAGGAATGGGAAGATGCTTTCTTT.

Written as DNA, the CDR3 is TGTGCCAGCAGTGTGTCTAGCGGGAGTAATGAGCAGTTCTTC. It is translated as CASSVSSGSNEQFF. This sequence joins TRBV6-4 and TRBJ2-1; TRBD2 matches 10 bases. This CDR3 has 14 amino acids. The V segment lost 4 bases and the J segment 7 bases; nucleotides outside the gene matches: 4. The V gene's germline CDR1 is MRHNA and CDR2 SNTAGT.

This clonotype was detected a few times. This chain connects TRBV7-3 to TRBJ2-3, with 9 bases fitting TRBD1. This CDR3 has 16 residues. CDR1 is SGHTA, CDR2 FQGTGA, per germline. The J segment lost 1 base and the V segment lost 5 bases, leaving 7 bases of the junction unmatched. The CDR3 DNA is TGTGCCAGCAGCCCTTGGGGACAGGGTCGCACAGATACGCAGTATTTT. Translation: CASSPWGQGRTDTQYF. Filled out from reference TRBV7-3 and TRBJ2-3, the complete variable domain reads GAGVSQTPSNKVTEKGKYVELRCDPISGHTALYWYRQSLGQGPEFLIYFQGTGAADDSGLPNDRFFAVRPEGSVSTLKIQRTERGDSAVYLCASSPWGQGRTDTQYFGPGTRLTVL.

This clonotype occurred many times. The chain carries TRBV6-2 or TRBV6-3 and TRBJ2-4, with 8 bases that match TRBD2. CDR1 and CDR2 (germline): MNHEY, SVGEGT. The CDR3 has 12 residues. V dropped 7 bases and J dropped 8; count of bases not matched to a gene: 4. CDR3 sequence: CASTTGGDIQYF. The CDR3 DNA reads TGTGCCAGCACCACGGGGGGGGACATTCAGTACTTC.

J is TRBJ1-5 and V is TRBV28; 7 nucleotides agree with TRBD1. The V gene end was trimmed by 5 bases and the J gene end by 5 bases; junction bases not matched to a gene: 6. The germline CDR1 and CDR2 sequences are MDHEN and SYDVKM. This CDR3 is built from 14 residues. CDR3 protein: CASSLTGWDQPQHF. The CDR3 DNA sequence: TGTGCCAGCAGTCTGACAGGGTGGGATCAGCCCCAGCATTTT.

The genes are TRBV7-9 and TRBJ2-2, with 12 bases aligning to TRBD2. The trim removed 5 bases at V and 4 bases at J, leaving 8 bases unmatched. The CDR3 contains 17 residues. Per the germline V gene, CDR1 is SEHNR and CDR2 is FQNEAQ (reference sequence). The CDR3 reads CASSPPSGGASTGELFF. CDR3 DNA: TGTGCCAGCAGCCCACCTAGCGGGGGGGCCTCCACCGGGGAGCTGTTTTTT.